A selection of T cell receptor beta chains follows, all from one sample in a study of blood T cell repertoires in COVID-19. Some clones are missing from TCRdb's copy, which holds only in-frame ones; the method was immunoSEQ multiplex PCR. Of 50,000 or so clones listed, more than 75% are singletons. Sequenced input: peripheral blood. The source is a woman between 55 and 75 years old with acute or convalescent COVID-19. CDR3s include the opening cysteine and the closing phenylalanine or tryptophan. The D gene is left open where the match is weak. Expanded clones get a size class; other rows say once, few or many, or leave the size out.

size: few
J: TRBJ2-4
D: -
V: TRBV27
length: 21
DNA: TGTGCCAGCAGTAGATACATGGGGAGTATGTCGGGCCCTTATGTCAAAAACATTCAGTACTTC
CDR3: CASSRYMGSMSGPYVKNIQYF

size: -
J: TRBJ1-5
D: -
V: TRBV6-1
length: 15
DNA: TGTGCCAGCAGTGATTGGGGGCTGGGGAATCAGCCCCAGCATTTT
CDR3: CASSDWGLGNQPQHF

size: -
J: TRBJ2-7
D: TRBD1
V: TRBV19
length: 15
DNA: TGTGCCAGTAGCCTACCGGGACAGGGGGCAATCGAGCAGTACTTC
CDR3: CASSLPGQGAIEQYF

size: -
J: TRBJ2-5
D: TRBD1
V: TRBV29-1
length: 14
DNA: TGCAGCTTCCTGGGGGGACAGGGCGTGGGGACCCAGTACTTC
CDR3: CSFLGGQGVGTQYF

size: -
J: TRBJ1-2
D: -
V: TRBV28
length: 14
DNA: TGTGCCAGCAGTTTATATAGCGCTAACTATGGCTACACCTTC
CDR3: CASSLYSANYGYTF

size: -
J: TRBJ2-3
D: TRBD2
V: TRBV18
length: 17
DNA: TGTGCCAGCTCACCCCCTAGCGGGGGGGACAAACGAGATACGCAGTATTTT
CDR3: CASSPPSGGDKRDTQYF

size: once
J: TRBJ1-1
D: -
V: TRBV6-1
length: 13
DNA: TGTGCCAGCAGTGAAAGAGCACGAACCGAAGCTTTCTTT
CDR3: CASSERARTEAFF

size: -
J: TRBJ2-1
D: -
V: TRBV12-5
length: 13
DNA: TGTGCTAGTGGCCGTGGCGTGCGGGGAGAGCAGTTCTTC
CDR3: CASGRGVRGEQFF

size: -
J: TRBJ2-1
D: -
V: TRBV2
length: 13
DNA: TGTGCCAGCAAACAACCGACTCGAAATGAGCAGTTCTTC
CDR3: CASKQPTRNEQFF

size: -
J: TRBJ1-1
D: -
V: TRBV9
length: 14
DNA: TGTGCCAGCAGCGTAGATTACAGGGCCACTGAAGCTTTCTTT
CDR3: CASSVDYRATEAFF

size: -
J: TRBJ2-4
D: -
V: TRBV5-4
length: 13
DNA: TGTGCCAGCAGCACACAGGTGAAAAACATTCAGTACTTC
CDR3: CASSTQVKNIQYF

size: -
J: TRBJ1-1
D: TRBD1
V: TRBV5-1
length: 15
DNA: TGCGCCAGCAGCCGGGGGGACAGGATGAACACTGAAGCTTTCTTT
CDR3: CASSRGDRMNTEAFF

size: once
J: TRBJ2-7
D: TRBD1
V: TRBV5-1
length: 13
DNA: TGCGCCAGCAGGGTAACAGGGGCCTACGAGCAGTACTTC
CDR3: CASRVTGAYEQYF

size: -
J: TRBJ1-3
D: -
V: TRBV3-1/TRBV3-2
length: 15
DNA: TGTGCCAGCAGCCCCATTCGGGGCTCTGGAAACACCATATATTTT
CDR3: CASSPIRGSGNTIYF

size: -
J: TRBJ2-7
D: -
V: TRBV5-1
length: 13
DNA: TGCGCCAGCAGCCAGGCCGGGAGCTACGAGCAGTACTTC
CDR3: CASSQAGSYEQYF

size: -
J: TRBJ1-2
D: -
V: TRBV3-1/TRBV3-2
length: 15
DNA: TGTGCCAGCAGCCGAGGGAGAAGGACTAACTATGGCTACACCTTC
CDR3: CASSRGRRTNYGYTF

size: -
J: TRBJ2-7
D: -
V: TRBV7-2
length: 15
DNA: TGTGCCAGCAGCCCCAACACGGGATACTCCTACGAGCAGTACTTC
CDR3: CASSPNTGYSYEQYF

size: -
J: TRBJ2-5
D: TRBD2
V: TRBV5-4
length: 18
DNA: TGTGCCAGCAGCGGGGAGGGCAGAAGCCGCACATCGTCGGAGACCCAGTACTTC
CDR3: CASSGEGRSRTSSETQYF

size: -
J: TRBJ2-5
D: TRBD2
V: TRBV9
length: 18
DNA: TGTGCCAGCAGCGCCACAGGGACTAGCGGAGGGTACCAAGAGACCCAGTACTTC
CDR3: CASSATGTSGGYQETQYF

size: -
J: TRBJ1-4
D: TRBD1
V: TRBV4-1
length: 18
DNA: TGCGCCAGCAGCCATGGAGGGACAGCAGTGGCAACTAATGAAAAACTGTTTTTT
CDR3: CASSHGGTAVATNEKLFF

size: few
J: TRBJ2-3
D: TRBD2
V: TRBV28
length: 16
DNA: TGTGCCAGCAATTCCCGACTAGCGGGTGCCCTAGATACGCAGTATTTT
CDR3: CASNSRLAGALDTQYF

size: -
J: TRBJ1-1
D: -
V: TRBV2
length: 16
DNA: TGTGCCAGCAGTCAACTTAGTTTCACCCTGGACACTGAAGCTTTCTTT
CDR3: CASSQLSFTLDTEAFF

size: few
J: TRBJ1-5
D: TRBD1
V: TRBV5-1
length: 16
DNA: TGCGCCAGCAGCTTGGCCCCGACAGGGAACAATCAGCCCCAGCATTTT
CDR3: CASSLAPTGNNQPQHF

size: -
J: TRBJ1-1
D: -
V: TRBV30
length: 13
DNA: TGTGCCTGGATTGCGGGGATGAACACTGAAGCTTTCTTT
CDR3: CAWIAGMNTEAFF

size: few
J: TRBJ2-7
D: TRBD1
V: TRBV2
length: 13
DNA: TGTGCCAGCGGGGGACAGGGCTCCTACGAGCAGTACTTC
CDR3: CASGGQGSYEQYF

size: -
J: TRBJ1-6
D: TRBD1
V: TRBV6-2/TRBV6-3
length: 16
DNA: TGTGCCAGCAGCAGGCGCCTTGGGACAGAGAATTCACCCCTCCACTTT
CDR3: CASSRRLGTENSPLHF